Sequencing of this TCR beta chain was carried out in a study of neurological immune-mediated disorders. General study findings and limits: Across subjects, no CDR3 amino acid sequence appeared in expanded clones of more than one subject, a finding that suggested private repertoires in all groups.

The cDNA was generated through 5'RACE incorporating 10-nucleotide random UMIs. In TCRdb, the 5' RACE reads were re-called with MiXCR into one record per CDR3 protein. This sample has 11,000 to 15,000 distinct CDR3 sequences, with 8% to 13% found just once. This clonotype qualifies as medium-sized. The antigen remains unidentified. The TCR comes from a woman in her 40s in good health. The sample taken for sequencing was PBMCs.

In DNA form, the CDR3 reads TGCGCCAGCATGGGGGCGACCGGGGAGCTGTTTTTT. Protein: CASMGATGELFF. The chain carries TRBV4-1 and TRBJ2-2; D is possibly TRBD1 (6 bases). CDR1 and CDR2 (germline): MGHRA, YSYEKL. V lost 7 bases and J lost 5, with 8 bases in between. This CDR3 region has 12 residues.